This TCR beta chain was captured by sequencing in a study of cytomegalovirus exposure and HLA in healthy donors. Study results and caveats: Analysis was carried out at a later point, and it linked a missense DCLRE1C variant to TCR beta V- and J-gene trimming. Upon later analysis, TCR association rates were observed to vary by HLA locus, being highest for DRB1 and lowest for HLA-C.

PCR primers comprised 60 Vbeta and 13 Jbeta primers. This table comes from immunoSEQ multiplex PCR, and its TCRdb copy is limited to in-frame clones, with some not included. The repertoire holds around 130,000 clones, with about 72% as singletons. This clone occurred a few times. Its target is not known. The CDR3 extends over 15 amino acids. Germline V CDR1 and CDR2: SGHTA, FQGNSA. Trimming took 4 bases from V and 3 from J, leaving 12 bases between them. All donors participated as healthy donors of bone marrow. V is TRBV7-2 and J is TRBJ2-2; D is ambiguous. This TCR derives from a man aged 25 to 40 in good health and CMV-seropositive. The sample was PBMCs. CDR3: CASSSYPTYTGELFF. CDR3 coding DNA: TGTGCCAGCAGCTCCTACCCAACTTACACCGGGGAGCTGTTTTTT.